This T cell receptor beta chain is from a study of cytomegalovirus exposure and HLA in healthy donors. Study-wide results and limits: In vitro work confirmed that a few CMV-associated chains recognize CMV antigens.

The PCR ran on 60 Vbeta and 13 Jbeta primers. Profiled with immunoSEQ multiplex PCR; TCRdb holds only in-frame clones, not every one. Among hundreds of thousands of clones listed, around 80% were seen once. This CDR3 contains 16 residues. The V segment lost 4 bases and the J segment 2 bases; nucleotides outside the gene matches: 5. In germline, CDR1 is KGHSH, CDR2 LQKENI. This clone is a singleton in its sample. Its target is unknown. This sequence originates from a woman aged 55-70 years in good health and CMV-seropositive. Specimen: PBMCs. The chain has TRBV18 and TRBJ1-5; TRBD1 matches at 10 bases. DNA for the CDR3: TGTGCCAGCTCACGGGGACAGGGGTCCGGCAATCAGCCCCAGCATTTT. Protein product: CASSRGQGSGNQPQHF.